The 13 T cell receptor beta chains given below trace back to one sample, sequenced in a study of T cells after posttransplantation cyclophosphamide listed by TCRdb under 2016. Libraries were made using the immunoSEQ multiplex PCR assay. Drawn from immuneACCESS, this table holds only the in-frame rearrangements with V and J called that TCRdb kept. Clones are partly lost; checked studies trace under half to an unresolved V gene and leave the rest unexplained. The sample table lists under 3,500 clones, around 75% of them with a count of one. The ten largest make up around a fifth of the sample. Material: PBMCs. The receptors originated from a man aged 25 to 40 with a blood cancer, CMV-positive, and with a related stem cell donor.

By frequency in the sample, this clone is medium-sized (0.01 to 0.1%). The genes are TRBV2 and TRBJ2-1; the D gene is possibly TRBD1 (5 bases). The CDR3 runs to 12 residues. Trimming took 8 bases from V and 10 from J, leaving 15 bases between them. CDR1 is SNHLY, CDR2 FYNNEI, per germline. CDR3 region: CASSSGMDEQFF. The CDR3 DNA reads as TGTGCCAGCTCGTCAGGGATGGACGAGCAGTTCTTC.

V usage is TRBV6-1 and J usage is TRBJ2-7; 8 nucleotides align to TRBD2. The CDR3 totals 15 residues. Losses at the gene ends were 5 bases for V and 0 bases for J; bases not matched to a gene: 6. The germline V gene encodes CDR1 MNHNS and CDR2 SASEGT. CDR3 amino acids: CASSTSGGASYEQYF. The CDR3 DNA is TGTGCCAGCAGTACCTCGGGGGGGGCCTCCTACGAGCAGTACTTC.

The chain carries TRBV7-9 and TRBJ2-5, with a possible D match to TRBD2 (6 bases). CDR1 and CDR2 (germline): SEHNR, FQNEAQ (reference sequence). The CDR3 is made up of 16 amino acids. Trimming cost V 1 base and J 2 bases, with 14 bases left between them. This CDR3 reads CASSLGGAAGQETQYF. For the CDR3, the DNA is TGTGCCAGCAGCTTAGGTGGGGCTGCGGGGCAAGAGACCCAGTACTTC.

This clone was seen only once. J is TRBJ2-6 and V is TRBV28; 7 positions agree with TRBD2. V trimming: 4 bases; J trimming: 2 bases; junction bases outside the gene matches: 5. Germline values: CDR1 MDHEN, CDR2 SYDVKM. This CDR3 comprises 16 residues. CDR3 nucleotides: TGTGCCAGCAGTTCCCCTGGGAGGGCTGGGGCCAACGTCCTGACTTTC. Protein sequence: CASSSPGRAGANVLTF.

This rearrangement joins TRBV18 to TRBJ1-3; tentative D call: TRBD1 (5 bases). With 11 bases removed from V and 4 bases from J, the gap between germline ends came to 15 bases. The CDR3 length is 13 residues. Germline lookup yields CDR1 KGHSH and CDR2 LQKENI. The CDR3 DNA is TGTGCCGTCGCCCGGGGGGACGGAAACACCATATATTTT. This codes for CAVARGDGNTIYF.

V is TRBV6-6 and J is TRBJ1-5; D uncertain. Germline CDR1 MNHNY, CDR2 SVGAGI (reference sequence). V lost 2 bases, J lost 2 bases, and 7 bases lay in between. The CDR3 length is 14 residues. The DNA for the CDR3 is TGTGCCAGCAGTTACGGGCAGCGCAATCAGCCCCAGCATTTT. Amino acids: CASSYGQRNQPQHF.

V usage is TRBV5-1 and J usage is TRBJ2-5; possibly TRBD2 for D (5 bases). Trimming took off 4 bases at V and 5 bases at J, with 18 bases between the two ends. This CDR3 comprises 15 residues. CDR1 SGHRS and CDR2 YFSETQ come from the germline V gene. The CDR3 reads CASSKDFSGMETQYF. In nucleotides, the CDR3 is TGCGCCAGCAGCAAAGATTTCTCGGGGATGGAGACCCAGTACTTC.

This clone has a handful of counts. The J gene is TRBJ2-1, the V gene TRBV6-4, with 13 nucleotides matching TRBD2. The ends lost 4 bases at V and 4 bases at J; junction bases unmatched: 7. The CDR3 loop spans 17 amino acids. Per germline, CDR1 MRHNA and CDR2 SNTAGT. In nucleotides, the CDR3 is TGTGCCAGCAGTGTTTCGCCGGGACTAGCGGGGTACAATGAGCAGTTCTTC. Translating it yields CASSVSPGLAGYNEQFF.

V gene TRBV12-5 combines with J gene TRBJ2-6; maybe TRBD1 (5 bases). Germline CDR1 LGHNT, CDR2 FRNRAP. The CDR3 is 18 residues long. The V gene lost 5 bases and the J gene lost 5 bases, with 22 bases spanning the gap. DNA for the CDR3: TGTGCTAGTGGTCGCCCATATGCAGGACAAAGTCGGGCCAACGTCCTGACTTTC. This codes for CASGRPYAGQSRANVLTF.

CDR3 protein: CASSQTDRAGNTIYF. CDR3 DNA sequence: TGCGCCAGCAGCCAAACAGACAGGGCTGGAAACACCATATATTTT. The V and J genes are TRBV4-3 and TRBJ1-3; TRBD1 matches at 7 bases. CDR1 and CDR2 (germline): LGHNA, YSLEER. J gave up 2 bases and V 2 bases, and 3 bases lay outside the gene matches. The CDR3 runs to 15 residues.

The J gene is TRBJ2-5, the V gene TRBV28; maybe TRBD1 (6 bases). The CDR3 is 12 residues long. Germline assignment: CDR1 MDHEN and CDR2 SYDVKM. V was shortened by 3 bases and J by 8 bases, with 10 bases between the two germline ends. DNA for the CDR3: TGTGCCAGCAGTTTGAGGGGGTCCACCCAGTACTTC. It yields the protein CASSLRGSTQYF.

The chain has TRBV5-6 and TRBJ2-7, with D maybe TRBD1 (5 bases). Germline CDR1 SGHDT, CDR2 YYEEEE. CDR3 length equals 14 residues. Trimming stripped 0 bases from V and 5 bases from J, with 12 bases between. For the CDR3, the DNA is TGTGCCAGCAGCTTGGGTCCAGGGTATCACGAGCAGTACTTC. It translates to CASSLGPGYHEQYF. The full variable domain, completed using reference TRBV5-6 and TRBJ2-7, is DAGVTQSPTHLIKTRGQQVTLRCSPKSGHDTVSWYQQALGQGPQFIFQYYEEEERQRGNFPDRFSGHQFPNYSSELNVNALLLGDSALYLCASSLGPGYHEQYFGPGTRLTVT.

In the case of this clone: The likely explanation is a read error, given a far larger clone one base away. The chain links TRBV6-5 to TRBJ1-2; D gene uncertain. CDR3 length: 13 residues. Germline lookup yields CDR1 MNHEY and CDR2 SVGAGI. The CDR3 is CASSYSDIYGCTF. The CDR3, as DNA: TGTGCCAGCAGTTACTCAGACATCTATGGCTGCACCTTC.